The entry that follows covers one TCR beta chain sequence. Antigen unknown. This record comes from a study of OX40 agonist ivuxolimab in advanced cancers. Study as a whole: Head and neck, renal cell, melanoma or hepatocellular carcinoma were the cancers that dose-escalation patients had. Study conclusions and caveats: Clonal expansion by week 6 occurred in CD4+ and CD8+ blood T cells (at 0.1 to 3.0 mg/kg). Antigen targets of the expanded peripheral T cells went undetermined.

Assay used: immunoSEQ multiplex PCR; TCRdb lists only in-frame clones, some missing. The sample has approximately 69,000 clones; around nine tenths are singletons. Germline values: CDR1 MNHNY, CDR2 SVGAGI (reference sequence). The CDR3 runs 13 residues. The sample consisted of CD4+ or CD8+ T cells sorted from blood, taken in a trial of the OX40 agonist ivuxolimab. This TCR was sampled from an adult with an advanced solid tumor such as melanoma, head and neck, liver or kidney cancer. The chain is built from TRBV6-6 and TRBJ2-5, with D unclear. The DNA end is a closer match to TRBJ2-7, so the J assignment may be wrong. The CDR3 bases are TGTGCCAGCAGTTACTCGCAGGCCTACGAGCAGTACTTC. This sequence encodes CASSYSQAYEQYF.